The next 4 T cell receptor beta chains were all read from a single sample in a study of T cell responses to AZD1222 COVID-19 vaccine. Measured with immunoSEQ multiplex PCR; TCRdb has only the in-frame clones, and not every one. Here the sample spans 100,000 or so clones, more than 90% being singletons. This specimen consisted of peripheral blood, obtained on day 0 of AZD1222 vaccination. The receptors derive from an adult in good health.

This chain links TRBV11-2 with TRBJ2-1, with 12 bases lining up with TRBD2. The CDR3 is 14 amino acids. V dropped 3 bases and J dropped 10; count of bases not matched to a gene: 4. Germline loops: CDR1 SGHAT, CDR2 FQNNGV. CDR3 coding DNA: TGTGCCAGCAGCTTGACTAGCGGGAGTGGGGAGCAGTTCTTC. Residues: CASSLTSGSGEQFF.

The chain recombines TRBV5-6 with TRBJ1-1; D ambiguous. CDR3 size: 12 residues. The V gene lost 0 bases and the J gene lost 6 bases, with 6 bases spanning the gap. Germline V gene sequence: CDR1 SGHDT, CDR2 YYEEEE. The DNA for the CDR3 is TGTGCCAGCAGCTTGGTGGAGGCTGAAGCTTTCTTT. Encoded protein: CASSLVEAEAFF.

V and J are TRBV6-5 and TRBJ2-7, with 9 bases matching TRBD1. The V segment lost 6 bases and the J segment 5 bases; nucleotides outside the gene matches: 8. This CDR3 comprises 14 residues. Germline values: CDR1 MNHEY, CDR2 SVGAGI. The CDR3 loop reads CASRKTGQGHEQYF. CDR3 nucleotides: TGTGCCAGCAGGAAAACGGGACAGGGCCACGAGCAGTACTTC.

This clone has just one count. This rearrangement joins TRBV7-2 to TRBJ1-6; D gene unclear. Germline V gene sequence: CDR1 SGHTA, CDR2 FQGNSA. CDR3 length: 13 amino acids. The V gene lost 6 bases and the J gene lost 10 bases, with 13 bases spanning the gap. The CDR3 nucleotides read TGTGCCAGCAGTTCCTTCGTAGGATCACCCCTCCACTTT. This codes for CASSSFVGSPLHF.